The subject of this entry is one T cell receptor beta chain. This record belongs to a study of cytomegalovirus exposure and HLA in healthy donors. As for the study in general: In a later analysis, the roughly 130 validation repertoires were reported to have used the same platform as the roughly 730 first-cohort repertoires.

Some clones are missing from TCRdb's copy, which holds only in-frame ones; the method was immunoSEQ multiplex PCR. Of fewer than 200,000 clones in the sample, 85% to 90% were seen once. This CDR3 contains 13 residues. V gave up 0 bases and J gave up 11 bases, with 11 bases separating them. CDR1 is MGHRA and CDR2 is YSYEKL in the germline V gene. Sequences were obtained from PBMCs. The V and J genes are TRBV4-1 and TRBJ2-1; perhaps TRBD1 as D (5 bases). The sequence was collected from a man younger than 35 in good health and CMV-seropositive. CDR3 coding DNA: TGCGCCAGCAGCCAAGAGTTTGACAGACAGCAGTTCTTC. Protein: CASSQEFDRQQFF.